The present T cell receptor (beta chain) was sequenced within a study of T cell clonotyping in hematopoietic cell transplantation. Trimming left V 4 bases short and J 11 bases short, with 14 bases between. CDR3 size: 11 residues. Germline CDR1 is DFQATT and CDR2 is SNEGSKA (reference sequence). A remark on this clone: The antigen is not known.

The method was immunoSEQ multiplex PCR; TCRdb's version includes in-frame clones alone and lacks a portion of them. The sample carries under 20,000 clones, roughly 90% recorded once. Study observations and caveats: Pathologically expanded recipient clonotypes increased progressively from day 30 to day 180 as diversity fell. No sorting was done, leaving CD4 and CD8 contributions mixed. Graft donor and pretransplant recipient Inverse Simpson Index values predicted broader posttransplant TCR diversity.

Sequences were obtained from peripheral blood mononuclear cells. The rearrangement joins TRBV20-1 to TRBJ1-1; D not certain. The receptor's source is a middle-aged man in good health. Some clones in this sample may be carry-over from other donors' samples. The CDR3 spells CSAMTTLKAFF. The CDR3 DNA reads TGCAGTGCTATGACGACACTGAAGGCTTTCTTT.